The text below deals with one T cell receptor beta chain. This specimen belongs to a study of control samples from healthy donors and cancer patients. The V segment lost 3 bases and the J segment 8 bases; nucleotides outside the gene matches: 5. Germline values: CDR1 SQVTM, CDR2 ANQGSEA. The CDR3 has 12 amino acids. The method was immunoSEQ multiplex PCR; TCRdb's version includes in-frame clones alone and lacks a portion of them. The sample contains 120,000 to 150,000 clones, roughly 92% of which appear only once. The genes are TRBV29-1 and TRBJ1-2; 8 bases map to TRBD1. The sample comprised blood. The receptor was isolated from a man aged 25 to 45 in good health. The CDR3 sequence: CSVEGGTGGYTF. CDR3 DNA: TGCAGCGTTGAGGGCGGGACAGGAGGCTACACCTTC.